The 11 T cell receptor beta chains presented below share a single source sample, sequenced in a study of T cell responses to AZD1222 COVID-19 vaccine. The data were produced by immunoSEQ multiplex PCR, yet TCRdb's version contains in-frame clones alone and is incomplete. The sample has some 130,000 clones, about 91% seen once. The sample here was peripheral blood, taken on day 0 of AZD1222 vaccination. The receptors originated from an adult in good health.

The chain carries TRBV19 and TRBJ1-5; D remains ambiguous. Germline V lookup: CDR1 LNHDA, CDR2 SQIVND (reference sequence). The CDR3 spans 15 residues. Trimming took off 6 bases at V and 6 bases at J, with 18 bases between the two ends. The CDR3 is CASRYDGASGQPQHF. The CDR3 region has the DNA TGTGCCAGTAGATATGACGGAGCCTCTGGTCAGCCCCAGCATTTT.

The rearrangement links TRBV7-2 to TRBJ1-5, with D tentatively TRBD1 (6 bases). The CDR3 runs to 15 residues. V dropped 1 base and J dropped 7 bases, with 14 bases sitting between them. Germline CDR1 SGHTA, CDR2 FQGNSA. CDR3 amino acids: CASSLEWGAWQPQHF. CDR3 sequence (DNA): TGTGCCAGCAGCTTAGAATGGGGGGCATGGCAGCCCCAGCATTTT.

The V and J genes are TRBV30 and TRBJ2-7; D is unresolved. V dropped 3 bases and J dropped 6 bases, with 6 bases sitting between them. Germline CDR1 GTSNPN, CDR2 SVGIG (reference sequence). The CDR3 contains 10 residues. In DNA form, the CDR3 reads TGTGCCTGGAGGGGTGTCGAGCAGTACTTC. Its translation: CAWRGVEQYF.

This clone showed up just once. The chain employs TRBV7-8 and TRBJ1-4, with 7 bases lining up with TRBD1. Per germline, CDR1 SGHVS and CDR2 FQNEAQ. This CDR3 contains 14 residues. With 3 bases clipped from V and 8 bases from J, the junction kept 6 bases outside the gene matches. Here the CDR3 reads CASSFRTGGEKLFF. DNA of the CDR3: TGTGCCAGCAGCTTTCGGACAGGCGGGGAAAAACTGTTTTTT.

The chain uses TRBV9 and TRBJ1-6; D unclear. Trimming removed 4 bases from V and 5 bases from J, with 10 bases in between. The CDR3 runs 14 residues. From germline, CDR1 is SGDLS and CDR2 YYNGEE. The DNA of the CDR3 is TGTGCCAGCAGCCCCTCCCGGAATAATTCACCCCTCCACTTT. It yields the protein CASSPSRNNSPLHF.

The gene calls are TRBV10-2 and TRBJ2-3; TRBD2 is a possible D gene (5 bases). In germline, CDR1 is WSHSY, CDR2 SAAADI. Trimming shortened V by 1 base and J by 3 bases, and 14 bases separated the two germline ends. The CDR3 totals 16 residues. The chain's CDR3 is CASSEWAKRGTDTQYF. CDR3 DNA sequence: TGCGCCAGCAGTGAGTGGGCAAAACGGGGTACAGATACGCAGTATTTT.

The rearrangement links TRBV28 to TRBJ2-3; D gene uncertain. The CDR3 is 12 amino acids. Germline CDR1 and CDR2: MDHEN and SYDVKM. Trimming left V 7 bases short and J 2 bases short, with 7 bases between. The chain's CDR3 is CASTDPTDTQYF. For the CDR3, the DNA is TGTGCCAGCACTGACCCCACAGATACGCAGTATTTT.

The J gene is TRBJ2-7, the V gene TRBV4-3; the D gene is possibly TRBD2 (6 bases). Trimming took 4 bases from V and 2 from J, leaving 12 bases between them. Germline V gene lookup returns CDR1 LGHNA and CDR2 YSLEER. CDR3 size: 14 residues. The CDR3 nucleotides are TGCGCCAGCAGCCCAAGGACGGGGGCCTACGAGCAGTACTTC. This encodes CASSPRTGAYEQYF.

This clone was recorded once. V gene TRBV7-9 combines with J gene TRBJ2-3; no definite D call. This CDR3 spans 18 amino acids. Germline V gene data show CDR1 as SEHNR and CDR2 as FQNEAQ (reference sequence). The V gene lost 1 base and the J gene lost 0 bases, with 17 bases spanning the gap. The CDR3 DNA is TGTGCCAGCAGCTTAGGTTCATTTAGTGTGGCGAGCACAGATACGCAGTATTTT. Translation: CASSLGSFSVASTDTQYF. The full variable domain, rest sourced from reference TRBV7-9 and TRBJ2-3, is DTGVSQNPRHKITKRGQNVTFRCDPISEHNRLYWYRQTLGQGPEFLTYFQNEAQLEKSRLLSDRFSAERPKGSFSTLEIQRTEQGDSAMYLCASSLGSFSVASTDTQYFGPGTRLTVL.

The chain carries TRBV19 and TRBJ1-1; D is unclear. The germline gives CDR1 LNHDA, CDR2 SQIVND (reference sequence). This CDR3 spans 15 amino acids. V gave up 5 bases and J gave up 1 base, with 14 bases separating them. The CDR3 region has the DNA TGTGCCAGTAGTTTTAACCGGGCTGAGAACACTGAAGCTTTCTTT. It encodes CASSFNRAENTEAFF.

The CDR3 region has the DNA TGTGCCAGCAGCTCAAACACCGGGACAACGGAGGGCTACACCTTC. Residues: CASSSNTGTTEGYTF. The V and J genes are TRBV5-6 and TRBJ1-2; a weak D match, TRBD1 (6 bases). V shed 3 bases and J shed 8 bases, with 20 bases lying between them. Germline V gives CDR1 SGHDT, CDR2 YYEEEE. The CDR3 loop spans 15 amino acids.